Listed below are T cell receptor beta chains from one sample, sequenced in a study of blood T cell repertoires in COVID-19. Method: immunoSEQ multiplex PCR; TCRdb's copy keeps in-frame clones and lacks some. Here the sample spans 200,000 to 250,000 clones, more than 75% being singletons. Sequencing input: peripheral blood. These receptors were obtained from a man in his sixties with acute or convalescent COVID-19. Each CDR3 is given with its conserved first and last residue. Fields, in order: V gene, clone size, D gene, J gene, CDR3 protein, CDR3 DNA. D genes are given only for firm matches. Clone size appears in some rows only: once, few, many, or a class for an expanded clone.

v_gene: TRBV30; abundance: NA; d_gene: NA; j_gene: TRBJ1-4; CDR3aa: CAWSVEATNEKLFF; CDR3nt: TGTGCCTGGAGTGTGGAGGCGACTAATGAAAAACTGTTTTTT
v_gene: TRBV30; abundance: NA; d_gene: TRBD1; j_gene: TRBJ1-6; CDR3aa: CAWSASGQGTPLHF; CDR3nt: TGTGCCTGGAGTGCCTCGGGACAGGGGACACCCCTCCACTTT
v_gene: TRBV7-2; abundance: NA; d_gene: TRBD1; j_gene: TRBJ2-6; CDR3aa: CASSLTGVLFSGANVLTF; CDR3nt: TGTGCCAGCAGCTTGACAGGGGTCCTCTTCTCTGGGGCCAACGTCCTGACTTTC
v_gene: TRBV5-1; abundance: NA; d_gene: TRBD1; j_gene: TRBJ1-2; CDR3aa: CASSQRDSLYGYTF; CDR3nt: TGCGCCAGCAGCCAACGGGACAGCCTATATGGCTACACCTTC
v_gene: TRBV11-2; abundance: NA; d_gene: NA; j_gene: TRBJ1-5; CDR3aa: CASSSGQISNQPQHF; CDR3nt: TGTGCCAGCAGCTCGGGACAAATAAGCAATCAGCCCCAGCATTTT
v_gene: TRBV27; abundance: NA; d_gene: NA; j_gene: TRBJ1-2; CDR3aa: CASSSLAQGLNYGYTF; CDR3nt: TGTGCCAGCAGTTCCTTGGCCCAGGGCCTTAACTATGGCTACACCTTC
v_gene: TRBV5-1; abundance: NA; d_gene: TRBD1; j_gene: TRBJ1-6; CDR3aa: CASSSGTGGTLNSPLHF; CDR3nt: TGCGCCAGCAGCTCCGGGACAGGGGGAACCCTAAATTCACCCCTCCACTTT
v_gene: TRBV28; abundance: NA; d_gene: TRBD1; j_gene: TRBJ1-4; CDR3aa: CASRQGANPTNEKLFF; CDR3nt: TGTGCCAGCAGACAGGGGGCAAACCCAACTAATGAAAAACTGTTTTTT
v_gene: TRBV5-8; abundance: NA; d_gene: NA; j_gene: TRBJ1-5; CDR3aa: CASSLSGHPPGPQHF; CDR3nt: TGTGCCAGCAGCCTGTCGGGACATCCCCCGGGGCCCCAGCATTTT
v_gene: TRBV7-2; abundance: few; d_gene: TRBD1; j_gene: TRBJ1-6; CDR3aa: CASSLLGQNSPLHF; CDR3nt: TGTGCCAGCAGCCTCCTGGGACAGAATTCACCCCTCCACTTT
v_gene: TRBV5-4; abundance: once; d_gene: TRBD1; j_gene: TRBJ2-7; CDR3aa: CASSAGQGRLSYEQYF; CDR3nt: TGTGCCAGCAGCGCGGGACAGGGGCGTCTCTCCTACGAGCAGTACTTC
v_gene: TRBV28; abundance: NA; d_gene: TRBD1; j_gene: TRBJ2-3; CDR3aa: CASRQGGGWDTQYF; CDR3nt: TGTGCCAGCAGACAGGGGGGTGGTTGGGATACGCAGTATTTT
v_gene: TRBV6-5; abundance: NA; d_gene: NA; j_gene: TRBJ2-2; CDR3aa: CASSYPQGLNTGELFF; CDR3nt: TGTGCCAGCAGTTACCCGCAGGGACTGAACACCGGGGAGCTGTTTTTT
v_gene: TRBV19; abundance: few; d_gene: NA; j_gene: TRBJ1-2; CDR3aa: CASSIEINYGYTF; CDR3nt: TGTGCCAGTAGTATTGAGATTAACTATGGCTACACCTTC
v_gene: TRBV7-2; abundance: NA; d_gene: TRBD1; j_gene: TRBJ1-5; CDR3aa: CASGQGDNQPQHF; CDR3nt: TGTGCCAGCGGGCAGGGGGACAATCAGCCCCAGCATTTT
v_gene: TRBV6-6; abundance: NA; d_gene: NA; j_gene: TRBJ2-7; CDR3aa: CASSPGTSLSYEQYF; CDR3nt: TGTGCCAGCAGTCCGGGGACTTCGCTCTCCTACGAGCAGTACTTC
v_gene: TRBV7-6; abundance: NA; d_gene: NA; j_gene: TRBJ2-7; CDR3aa: CASSWRRGAGHEQYF; CDR3nt: TGTGCCAGCAGCTGGCGTCGCGGGGCGGGCCACGAGCAGTACTTC
v_gene: TRBV27; abundance: NA; d_gene: TRBD1; j_gene: TRBJ2-7; CDR3aa: CASSTNGPGTGNEQYF; CDR3nt: TGTGCCAGCAGTACCAATGGTCCCGGGACAGGGAACGAGCAGTACTTC
v_gene: TRBV30; abundance: NA; d_gene: NA; j_gene: TRBJ1-2; CDR3aa: CAWRGSGTTNYGYTF; CDR3nt: TGTGCCTGGAGAGGCTCGGGGACTACTAACTATGGCTACACCTTC